This T cell receptor beta chain emerged from a study of blood T cell repertoires in COVID-19. Study-wide context: The United States, Italy and Spain provided the acute and convalescent COVID-19 samples. Sample material is recorded as cDNA or gDNA derived from T cells, B-cell-depleted T cells, or PBMCs.

V gave up 10 bases and J gave up 6 bases, with 17 bases separating them. The CDR3 totals 13 residues. Authors' methods: Estimates of nucleated cell counts were drawn from the amplification of reference gene primers. Using immunoSEQ multiplex PCR, the repertoire was profiled, and TCRdb retains in-frame clones only, with some absent. Clone size and the V and J calls come from that table; the DNA yielded D and trimming. This table has approximately 250,000 clones, 70% to 90% appearing once. Participants had their cohort set by participant-reported clinical history. This sequence was found in a woman aged 25 to 39 who had recovered from COVID-19. The sample taken for sequencing was PBMCs or T cells enriched from blood (not recorded which). V is TRBV12-3 or TRBV12-4 and J is TRBJ2-3; D uncertain. The CDR3 DNA reads TGTGCCACGATGGCGGAAAATGGGGATACGCAGTATTTT. Translating gives CATMAENGDTQYF.